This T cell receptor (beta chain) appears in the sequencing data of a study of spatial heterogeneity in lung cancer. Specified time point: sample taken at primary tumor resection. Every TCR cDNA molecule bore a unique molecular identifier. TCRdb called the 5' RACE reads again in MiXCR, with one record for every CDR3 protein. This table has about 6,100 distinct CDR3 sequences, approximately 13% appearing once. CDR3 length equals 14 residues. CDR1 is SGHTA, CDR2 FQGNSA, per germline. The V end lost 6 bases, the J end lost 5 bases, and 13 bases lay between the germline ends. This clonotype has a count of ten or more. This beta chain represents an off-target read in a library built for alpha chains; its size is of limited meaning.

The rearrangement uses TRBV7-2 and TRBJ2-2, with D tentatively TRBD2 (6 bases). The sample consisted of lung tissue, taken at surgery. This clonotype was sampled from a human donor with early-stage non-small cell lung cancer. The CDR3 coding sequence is TGTGCCAGCAGAACTATTGGGGGGACCGGGGAGCTGTTTTTT. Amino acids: CASRTIGGTGELFF.